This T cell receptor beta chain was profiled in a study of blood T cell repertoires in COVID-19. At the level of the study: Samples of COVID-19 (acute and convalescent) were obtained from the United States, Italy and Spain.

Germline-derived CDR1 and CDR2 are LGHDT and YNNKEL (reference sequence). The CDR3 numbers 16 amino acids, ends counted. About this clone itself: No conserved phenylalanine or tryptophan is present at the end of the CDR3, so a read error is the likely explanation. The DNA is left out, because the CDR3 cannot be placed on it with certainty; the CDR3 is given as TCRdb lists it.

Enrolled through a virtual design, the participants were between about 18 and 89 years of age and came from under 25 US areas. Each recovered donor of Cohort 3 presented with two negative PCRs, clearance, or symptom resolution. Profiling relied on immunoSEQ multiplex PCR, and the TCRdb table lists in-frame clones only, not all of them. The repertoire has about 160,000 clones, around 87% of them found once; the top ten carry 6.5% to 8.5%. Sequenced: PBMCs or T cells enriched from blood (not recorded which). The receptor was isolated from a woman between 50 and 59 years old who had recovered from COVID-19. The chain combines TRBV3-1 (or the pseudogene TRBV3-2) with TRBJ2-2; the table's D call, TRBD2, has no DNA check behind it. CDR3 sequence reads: CASSQGRPGASGGQSH.